The rows below give T cell receptor beta chains drawn from one sample of a study of cytomegalovirus exposure and HLA in healthy donors. Some clones are missing from TCRdb's copy, which holds only in-frame ones; the method was immunoSEQ multiplex PCR. Counted here are around 95,000 clones, roughly 85% occurring once; the ten biggest clones make up about 20%. Sequenced sample: PBMCs. The source is a man younger than 30 in good health and CMV-seropositive. Both conserved end residues are part of each CDR3. The order of the fields is clone size, V gene, D gene, J gene, CDR3 DNA, CDR3 protein. A D gene is named only where the DNA matches it firmly. The listing skips clone size in some rows; elsewhere it reads once, few, many or a size class.

abundance: -; v_gene: TRBV9; d_gene: TRBD2; j_gene: TRBJ2-3; CDR3nt: TGTGCCAGCAGCGGGACTAGCGGGAGAGTAGATACGCAGTATTTT; CDR3aa: CASSGTSGRVDTQYF
abundance: once; v_gene: TRBV13; d_gene: -; j_gene: TRBJ2-1; CDR3nt: TGTGCCAGCAGCTATTCGAGGGATGAGCAGTTCTTC; CDR3aa: CASSYSRDEQFF
abundance: -; v_gene: TRBV6-5; d_gene: -; j_gene: TRBJ2-3; CDR3nt: TGTGCCAGCAGTTACTCGGGACTGCAAACAGATACGCAGTATTTT; CDR3aa: CASSYSGLQTDTQYF
abundance: -; v_gene: TRBV13; d_gene: -; j_gene: TRBJ2-3; CDR3nt: TGTGCCAGCAGCTCTCTCTCCCTAGAGAGCACAGATACGCAGTATTTT; CDR3aa: CASSSLSLESTDTQYF
abundance: -; v_gene: TRBV18; d_gene: -; j_gene: TRBJ1-1; CDR3nt: TGTGCCAGCTCACAAGTAGTTACGCGGAACACTGAAGCTTTCTTT; CDR3aa: CASSQVVTRNTEAFF
abundance: -; v_gene: TRBV9; d_gene: TRBD2; j_gene: TRBJ2-5; CDR3nt: TGTGCCAGCAGCGCCTCCCTCCAGACTAGCGGCGGAGAGACCCAGTACTTC; CDR3aa: CASSASLQTSGGETQYF
abundance: -; v_gene: TRBV28; d_gene: -; j_gene: TRBJ1-1; CDR3nt: TGTGCCAGCTTCTCAACAGTGAACACTGAAGCTTTCTTT; CDR3aa: CASFSTVNTEAFF
abundance: -; v_gene: TRBV14; d_gene: -; j_gene: TRBJ2-5; CDR3nt: TGTGCCAGCAGCCAAGCGCGCGAGACCCAGTACTTC; CDR3aa: CASSQARETQYF
abundance: -; v_gene: TRBV7-9; d_gene: TRBD1; j_gene: TRBJ1-1; CDR3nt: TGTGCCAGCAGCGCGCCGGGACAGATGAACACTGAAGCTTTCTTT; CDR3aa: CASSAPGQMNTEAFF
abundance: -; v_gene: TRBV28; d_gene: -; j_gene: TRBJ2-3; CDR3nt: TGTGCCAGCAGCCAAGCCCCCGCAGATACGCAGTATTTT; CDR3aa: CASSQAPADTQYF
abundance: -; v_gene: TRBV5-6; d_gene: TRBD2; j_gene: TRBJ2-2; CDR3nt: TGTGCCAGCACCCTGGGGGGGACCGGGGAGCTGTTTTTT; CDR3aa: CASTLGGTGELFF
abundance: -; v_gene: TRBV27; d_gene: TRBD2; j_gene: TRBJ2-4; CDR3nt: TGTGCCAGCAGTACCGGACGGGGGGTACTAGCCAAAAACATTCAGTACTTC; CDR3aa: CASSTGRGVLAKNIQYF
abundance: few; v_gene: TRBV6-4; d_gene: TRBD1; j_gene: TRBJ2-1; CDR3nt: TGTGCCAGCAGTGAAGGGACAGGGGAGCATGAGCAGTTCTTC; CDR3aa: CASSEGTGEHEQFF
abundance: -; v_gene: TRBV10-3; d_gene: TRBD1; j_gene: TRBJ1-3; CDR3nt: TGTGCCATCAGTGAGAGACCGCCGGGACAGGGGGCAGACACCATATATTTT; CDR3aa: CAISERPPGQGADTIYF
abundance: -; v_gene: TRBV28; d_gene: -; j_gene: TRBJ2-2; CDR3nt: TGTGCCAGCAGTTGGGGACAGAACACCGGGGAGCTGTTTTTT; CDR3aa: CASSWGQNTGELFF
abundance: -; v_gene: TRBV29-1; d_gene: TRBD1; j_gene: TRBJ1-2; CDR3nt: TGCAGCGTAGTAACAGGGGGACAGAACTATGGCTACACCTTC; CDR3aa: CSVVTGGQNYGYTF
abundance: -; v_gene: TRBV19; d_gene: TRBD1; j_gene: TRBJ1-1; CDR3nt: TGTGCCAGTAGCGCGACAGGGGGCACTGAAGCTTTCTTT; CDR3aa: CASSATGGTEAFF
abundance: -; v_gene: TRBV5-6; d_gene: -; j_gene: TRBJ2-7; CDR3nt: TGTGCCAGTACAGTCGGACAGAACTACGAGCAGTACTTC; CDR3aa: CASTVGQNYEQYF
abundance: -; v_gene: TRBV5-6; d_gene: -; j_gene: TRBJ2-7; CDR3nt: TGTGCCAGCAGCTTGGGTTCTTCCTACGAGCAGTACTTC; CDR3aa: CASSLGSSYEQYF
abundance: once; v_gene: TRBV6-1; d_gene: -; j_gene: TRBJ2-7; CDR3nt: TGTGCCAGCAGTGCAGGGGTGGGACACATGAGGGGCGAGCAGTACTTC; CDR3aa: CASSAGVGHMRGEQYF
abundance: -; v_gene: TRBV13; d_gene: -; j_gene: TRBJ1-2; CDR3nt: TGTGCCAGCAGCTTAGTCGGAGTGGGGGCTAAGGGTGGCTACACCTTC; CDR3aa: CASSLVGVGAKGGYTF
abundance: -; v_gene: TRBV19; d_gene: TRBD1; j_gene: TRBJ2-5; CDR3nt: TGTGCCAGTAGTATGGGACAGGGTGTCCCGGAGACCCAGTACTTC; CDR3aa: CASSMGQGVPETQYF
abundance: -; v_gene: TRBV6-5; d_gene: TRBD1; j_gene: TRBJ2-7; CDR3nt: TGTGCCAGCAGTTACTCGGGGACAGGGGAGTTGTACGAGCAGTACTTC; CDR3aa: CASSYSGTGELYEQYF
abundance: -; v_gene: TRBV9; d_gene: -; j_gene: TRBJ1-2; CDR3nt: TGTGCCAGCAGCGTAGCTACATATACAGGCGATTATGGCTACACCTTC; CDR3aa: CASSVATYTGDYGYTF
abundance: -; v_gene: TRBV2; d_gene: TRBD1; j_gene: TRBJ2-7; CDR3nt: TGTGCCAGCAGTGAGTCCGGGACAGGGGGCTGGGAGCAGTACTTC; CDR3aa: CASSESGTGGWEQYF
abundance: once; v_gene: TRBV6-5; d_gene: TRBD1; j_gene: TRBJ2-2; CDR3nt: TGTGCCAGCAGTTATGGGACAGGGAGTACCGGGGAGCTGTTTTTT; CDR3aa: CASSYGTGSTGELFF
abundance: -; v_gene: TRBV10-2; d_gene: -; j_gene: TRBJ1-1; CDR3nt: TGCGCCAGCAGTGAGTGGGCCCCGAACACTGAAGCTTTCTTT; CDR3aa: CASSEWAPNTEAFF
abundance: -; v_gene: TRBV25-1; d_gene: -; j_gene: TRBJ2-2; CDR3nt: TGTGCCAGCAGTGAGCTCAAGGGGGTTCGCACCGGGGAGCTGTTTTTT; CDR3aa: CASSELKGVRTGELFF
abundance: once; v_gene: TRBV6-1; d_gene: -; j_gene: TRBJ1-5; CDR3nt: TGTGCCAGCACCCGAGACGGGTATAGCAATCAGCCCCAGCATTTT; CDR3aa: CASTRDGYSNQPQHF
abundance: -; v_gene: TRBV12-5; d_gene: TRBD2; j_gene: TRBJ2-3; CDR3nt: TGTGCTAGTGGTTTGGACGGAGCCGGGACTAGCGGGAGCCAAGATACGCAGTATTTT; CDR3aa: CASGLDGAGTSGSQDTQYF
abundance: -; v_gene: TRBV5-1; d_gene: TRBD1; j_gene: TRBJ2-1; CDR3nt: TGCGCCAGCAGCTCGGGTACAGGGGGCTGGGGCAATGAGCAGTTCTTC; CDR3aa: CASSSGTGGWGNEQFF
abundance: -; v_gene: TRBV29-1; d_gene: -; j_gene: TRBJ1-1; CDR3nt: TGCAGCGTTGCCCCAGCCTCAGGGGACACTGAAGCTTTCTTT; CDR3aa: CSVAPASGDTEAFF
abundance: -; v_gene: TRBV7-8; d_gene: -; j_gene: TRBJ1-1; CDR3nt: TGTGCCAGCAGCCCGCCCCCGGGACATACCTCTATGAACACTGAAGCTTTCTTT; CDR3aa: CASSPPPGHTSMNTEAFF